This T cell receptor beta chain appears in the sequencing data of a study of shared clonotypes between healthy human individuals. Details on this clone: The antigen is not known.

V lost 5 bases and J lost 3; bases outside the gene matches: 2. Germline V gene data show CDR1 as SEHNR and CDR2 as FQNEAQ (reference sequence). The CDR3 spans 15 residues. Generated by immunoSEQ multiplex PCR, the TCRdb table keeps only in-frame clones and is missing some. The table has about 2.4 million clones, roughly 93% seen once. Study results and limitations: Against clonotypes common to all four donors, non-shared ones had lower generation probabilities. Richness estimates generally favored naive over memory subsets. Only a few donors were included, so the genetic and exposure-history diversity represented was limited. Some naive CD4 clonotypes, around 4.7%, turned up in common across four donors.

The rearrangement links TRBV7-9 to TRBJ2-2, with 11 nucleotides matching TRBD1. This clonotype was obtained from a man between 18 and 29 years old in good health. Some clones in this sample may be carry-over from other donors' samples. The source material was naive CD4+ T cells from PBMCs. As for subset: CD45RA+ positively selected. CDR3 sequence reads: CASSMGQGDTGELFF. The CDR3, as DNA: TGTGCCAGCAGCATGGGACAGGGGGACACCGGGGAGCTGTTTTTT.